This TCR beta chain comes out of a study of blood T cell repertoires in COVID-19. Study in general: Samples taken during acute and convalescent COVID-19 were collected in the United States, Italy and Spain. PBMCs, B-cell-depleted T cells, or T cells were the source of the cDNA or gDNA that made up the material.

The CDR3 contains 14 residues. The germline V gene encodes CDR1 GTSNPN and CDR2 SVGIG (reference sequence). V was shortened by 2 bases and J by 9 bases, with 14 bases between the two germline ends. Authors' analysis steps: For nucleated cells, counts were estimated from reference gene primer amplification. The repertoire was sequenced with immunoSEQ multiplex PCR; TCRdb's copy has only in-frame clones and lacks some. The D gene and trimming were derived from the DNA, and the V and J assignments and clone size from that table. The table records approximately 190,000 clones, approximately 91% of them present only once.

Sample: peripheral blood. The J gene is TRBJ1-6, the V gene TRBV30; perhaps TRBD1 as D (5 bases). The clonotype originates from a man between 65 and 85 years old with active or convalescent COVID-19. The CDR3 reads CAWSSISGFSPLHF. CDR3 nucleotides: TGTGCCTGGAGTTCTATCTCAGGGTTTTCACCCCTCCACTTT.